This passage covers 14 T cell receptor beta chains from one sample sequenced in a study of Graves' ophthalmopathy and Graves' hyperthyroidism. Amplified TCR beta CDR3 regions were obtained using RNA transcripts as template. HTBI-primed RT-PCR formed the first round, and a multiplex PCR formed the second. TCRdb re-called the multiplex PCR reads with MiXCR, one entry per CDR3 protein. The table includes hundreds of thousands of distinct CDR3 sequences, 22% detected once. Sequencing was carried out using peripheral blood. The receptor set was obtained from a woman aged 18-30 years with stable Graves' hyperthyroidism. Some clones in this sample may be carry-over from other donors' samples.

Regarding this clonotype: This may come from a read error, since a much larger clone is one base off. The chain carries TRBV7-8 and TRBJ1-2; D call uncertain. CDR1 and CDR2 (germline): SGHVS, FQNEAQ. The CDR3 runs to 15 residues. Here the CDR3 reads CASNLGRGVWYGYTF. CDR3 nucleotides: TGTGCCAGCAACTTAGGACGGGGAGTTTGGTATGGCTACACCTTC. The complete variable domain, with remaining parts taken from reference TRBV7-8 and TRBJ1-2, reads GAGVSQSPRYKVAKRGQDVALRCDPISGHVSLFWYQQALGQGPEFLTYFQNEAQLDKSGLPSDRFFAERPEGSVSTLKIQRTQQEDSAVYLCASNLGRGVWYGYTFGSGTRLTVV.

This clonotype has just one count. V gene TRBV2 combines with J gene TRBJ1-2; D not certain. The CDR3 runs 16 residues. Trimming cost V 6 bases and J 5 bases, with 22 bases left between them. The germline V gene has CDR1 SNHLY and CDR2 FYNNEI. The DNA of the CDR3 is TGTGCCAGCAGCGTAAGGGCCCCGGATGCCGTTTATGGCTACACCTTC. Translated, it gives CASSVRAPDAVYGYTF.

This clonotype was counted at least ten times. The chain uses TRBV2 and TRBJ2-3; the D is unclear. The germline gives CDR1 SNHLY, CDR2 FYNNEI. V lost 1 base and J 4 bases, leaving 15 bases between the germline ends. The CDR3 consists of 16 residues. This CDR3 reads CASSEDRDSRPDTQYF. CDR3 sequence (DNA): TGTGCCAGCAGTGAAGACCGTGATAGCCGCCCAGATACGCAGTATTTT.

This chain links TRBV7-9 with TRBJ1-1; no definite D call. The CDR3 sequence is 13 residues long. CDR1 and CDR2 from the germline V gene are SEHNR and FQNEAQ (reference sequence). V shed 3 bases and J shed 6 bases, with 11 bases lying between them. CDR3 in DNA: TGTGCCAGCAGCTTGGGGAGTTTCCCTGAAGCTTTCTTT. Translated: CASSLGSFPEAFF. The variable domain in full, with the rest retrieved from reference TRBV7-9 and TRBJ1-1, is DTGVSQNPRHKITKRGQNVTFRCDPISEHNRLYWYRQTLGQGPEFLTYFQNEAQLEKSRLLSDRFSAERPKGSFSTLEIQRTEQGDSAMYLCASSLGSFPEAFFGQGTRLTVV.

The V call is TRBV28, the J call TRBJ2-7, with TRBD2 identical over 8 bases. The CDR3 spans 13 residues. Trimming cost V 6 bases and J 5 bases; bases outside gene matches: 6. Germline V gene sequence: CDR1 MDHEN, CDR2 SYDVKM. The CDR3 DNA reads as TGTGCCAGCAGCACGGGGGGGACGAACGAGCAGTACTTC. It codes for CASSTGGTNEQYF. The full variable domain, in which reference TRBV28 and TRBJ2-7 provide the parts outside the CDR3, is DVKVTQSSRYLVKRTGEKVFLECVQDMDHENMFWYRQDPGLGLRLIYFSYDVKMKEKGDIPEGYSVSREKKERFSLILESASTNQTSMYLCASSTGGTNEQYFGPGTRLTVT.

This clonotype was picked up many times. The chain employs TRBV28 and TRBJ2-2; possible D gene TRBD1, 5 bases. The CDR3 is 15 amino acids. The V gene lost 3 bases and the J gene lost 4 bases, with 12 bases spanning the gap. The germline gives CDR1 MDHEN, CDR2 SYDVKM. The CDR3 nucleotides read TGTGCCAGCAGTTTGAGCAGGGTCGGCACCGGGGAGCTGTTTTTT. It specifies CASSLSRVGTGELFF.

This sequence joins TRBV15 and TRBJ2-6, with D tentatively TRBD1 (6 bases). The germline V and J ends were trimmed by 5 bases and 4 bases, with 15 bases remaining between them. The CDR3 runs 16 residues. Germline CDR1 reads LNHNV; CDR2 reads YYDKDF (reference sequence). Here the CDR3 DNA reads TGTGCCACCAGCCAAAATACAGGGTTCGGGGCCAACGTCCTGACTTTC. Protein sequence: CATSQNTGFGANVLTF.

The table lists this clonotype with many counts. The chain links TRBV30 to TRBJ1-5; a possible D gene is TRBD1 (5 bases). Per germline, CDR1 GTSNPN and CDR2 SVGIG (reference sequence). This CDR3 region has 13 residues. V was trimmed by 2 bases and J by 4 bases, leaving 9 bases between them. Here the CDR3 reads CAWSTTDNQPQHF. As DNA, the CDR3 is TGTGCCTGGAGTACGACAGATAATCAGCCCCAGCATTTT.

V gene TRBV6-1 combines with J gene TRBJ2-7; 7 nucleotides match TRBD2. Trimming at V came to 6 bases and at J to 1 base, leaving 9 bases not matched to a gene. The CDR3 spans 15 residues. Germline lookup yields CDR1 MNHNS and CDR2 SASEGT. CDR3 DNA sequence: TGTGCCAGCAGCCTCGGGACTACCAGGTCCTACGAGCAGTACTTC. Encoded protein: CASSLGTTRSYEQYF.

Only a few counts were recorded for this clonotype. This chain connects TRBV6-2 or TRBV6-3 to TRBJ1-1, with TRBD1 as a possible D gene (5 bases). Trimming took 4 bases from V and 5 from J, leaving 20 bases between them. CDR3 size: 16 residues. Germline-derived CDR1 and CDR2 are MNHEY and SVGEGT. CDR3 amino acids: CASSSLTWDLGTEAFF. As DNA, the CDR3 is TGTGCCAGCAGTTCCCTAACGTGGGACCTGGGGACTGAAGCTTTCTTT.

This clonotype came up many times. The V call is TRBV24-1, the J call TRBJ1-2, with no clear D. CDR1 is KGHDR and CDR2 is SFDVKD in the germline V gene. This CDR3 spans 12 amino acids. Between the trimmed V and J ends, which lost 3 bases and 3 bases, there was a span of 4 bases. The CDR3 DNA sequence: TGTGCCACCAGTGATCCGGACTATGGCTACACCTTC. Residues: CATSDPDYGYTF.

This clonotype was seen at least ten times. The CDR3 loop reads CASDTGTGGREQYF. The DNA of the CDR3 is TGTGCCAGCGACACCGGGACAGGGGGAAGGGAGCAGTACTTC. The chain uses TRBV6-1 and TRBJ2-7, with 11 bases identical to TRBD1. CDR3 length: 14 amino acids. The V and J ends lost 8 bases and 7 bases, in that order; junction bases with no gene match: 10. CDR1 is MNHNS, CDR2 SASEGT, per germline.

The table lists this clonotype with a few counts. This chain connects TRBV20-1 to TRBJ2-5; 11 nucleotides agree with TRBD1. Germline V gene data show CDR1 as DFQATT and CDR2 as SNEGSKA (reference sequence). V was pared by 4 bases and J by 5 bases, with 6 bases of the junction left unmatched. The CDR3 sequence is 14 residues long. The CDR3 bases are TGCAGTGCTAATCCGGGGACAGGGGGGGAGACCCAGTACTTC. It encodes CSANPGTGGETQYF.

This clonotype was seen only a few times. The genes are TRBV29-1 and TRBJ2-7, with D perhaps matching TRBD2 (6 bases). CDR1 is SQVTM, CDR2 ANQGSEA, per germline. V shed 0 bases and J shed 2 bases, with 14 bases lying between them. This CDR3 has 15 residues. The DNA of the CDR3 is TGCAGCGTTGAAGATTCTCAGGGACTCACCTACGAGCAGTACTTC. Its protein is CSVEDSQGLTYEQYF.